What follows describes a single T cell receptor (beta chain). The antigen is unknown. Investigators sorted PBMCs to obtain both CD4+ and CD8+ T cells. The record originates from a study of CD8+ T cells in alopecia areata. Notes on the study in general: Researchers report lesional scalp, most notably alopecia totalis/universalis, outstripped normal scalp in clonality.

RNA was isolated and reverse transcribed to cDNA, the sequencing template. Sequencing was performed with immunoSEQ multiplex PCR; in TCRdb, only in-frame clones are kept and a portion is missing. The sample consists of 200,000 to 250,000 clones, about 56% of them appearing once. The source material was CD8+ T cells sorted from blood. The receptor was derived from a human donor in good health.

The CDR3 region is CSVASGPSYEQYF. CDR3 DNA: TGCAGCGTTGCGTCAGGGCCGTCCTACGAGCAGTACTTC. This rearrangement joins TRBV29-1 to TRBJ2-7; TRBD1 might be the D (5 bases). Deletions cut 4 bases from V and 1 base from J, with 11 bases between. Germline CDR1 SQVTM, CDR2 ANQGSEA. There are 13 residues in the CDR3.